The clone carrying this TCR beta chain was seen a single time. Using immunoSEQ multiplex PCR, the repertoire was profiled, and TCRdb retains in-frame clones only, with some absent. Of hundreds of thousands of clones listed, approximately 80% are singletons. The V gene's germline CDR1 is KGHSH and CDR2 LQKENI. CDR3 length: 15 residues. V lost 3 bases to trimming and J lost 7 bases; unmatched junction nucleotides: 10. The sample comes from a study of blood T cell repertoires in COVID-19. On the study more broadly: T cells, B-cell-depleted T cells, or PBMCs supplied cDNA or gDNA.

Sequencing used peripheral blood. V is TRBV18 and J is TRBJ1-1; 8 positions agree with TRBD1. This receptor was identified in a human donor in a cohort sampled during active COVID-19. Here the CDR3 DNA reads TGTGCCAGCTCACCTTCCGACAGGGGAGGTGTTGAAGCTTTCTTT. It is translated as CASSPSDRGGVEAFF.